The next 5 T cell receptor beta chains were all read from a single sample in a study of vaccination and CD4 T cells after COVID-19. Time point indicated: late sampling 161 to 241 days after vaccination in a few convalescent patients. TCRdb called the PCR reads again in MiXCR, with one record for every CDR3 protein. Of roughly 28,000 distinct CDR3 sequences in the sample, about half were seen once. The sequences come from CD4+ T cells from blood, collected about 7 months after SARS-CoV-2 vaccination. These receptors all come from a human donor who had recovered from COVID-19.

The J gene is TRBJ1-5, the V gene TRBV6-4; D might be TRBD1 (5 bases). V lost 4 bases, J lost 0 bases, and 16 bases lay in between. The CDR3 sequence is 17 residues long. Germline V gene sequence: CDR1 MRHNA, CDR2 SNTAGT. The DNA for the CDR3 is TGTGCCAGCAGTGGACGGTCAGGGTTTTATAGCAATCAGCCCCAGCATTTT. This gives the protein CASSGRSGFYSNQPQHF.

The chain combines TRBV19 with TRBJ2-1, with 7 nucleotides matching TRBD1. This CDR3 has 14 amino acids. The V segment lost 5 bases and the J segment 3 bases; nucleotides outside the gene matches: 4. Germline lookup yields CDR1 LNHDA and CDR2 SQIVND (reference sequence). CDR3 residues: CASSGRTGYNEQFF. The CDR3 region has the DNA TGTGCCAGTAGTGGTCGGACAGGCTACAATGAGCAGTTCTTC.

This clonotype has a handful of counts. The chain recombines TRBV27 with TRBJ2-1; D is uncertain. V was cut by 4 bases and J by 0 bases, with 10 bases left in between. Germline values: CDR1 MNHEY, CDR2 SMNVEV (reference sequence). This CDR3 region has 15 residues. The CDR3 loop is CASSSLMSSYNEQFF. The CDR3 region has the DNA TGTGCCAGCAGTTCTCTGATGAGCTCCTACAATGAGCAGTTCTTC.

This chain uses TRBV20-1 with TRBJ2-3; 8 bases align to TRBD2. In germline, CDR1 is DFQATT, CDR2 SNEGSKA (reference sequence). With 0 bases clipped from V and 1 base from J, the junction kept 9 bases outside the gene matches. CDR3 length equals 17 residues. The CDR3 reads CSARDSGNQGGTDTQYF. The DNA of the CDR3 is TGCAGTGCTAGAGATAGCGGGAATCAGGGTGGCACAGATACGCAGTATTTT.

V and J are TRBV7-3 and TRBJ2-5; D remains unclear. The CDR3 loop spans 11 amino acids. Trimming shortened V by 4 bases and J by 5 bases, and 5 bases separated the two germline ends. The germline CDR1 and CDR2 sequences are SGHTA and FQGTGA. This CDR3 reads CASSSAETQYF. CDR3 nucleotides: TGTGCCAGCAGCTCCGCGGAGACCCAGTACTTC.